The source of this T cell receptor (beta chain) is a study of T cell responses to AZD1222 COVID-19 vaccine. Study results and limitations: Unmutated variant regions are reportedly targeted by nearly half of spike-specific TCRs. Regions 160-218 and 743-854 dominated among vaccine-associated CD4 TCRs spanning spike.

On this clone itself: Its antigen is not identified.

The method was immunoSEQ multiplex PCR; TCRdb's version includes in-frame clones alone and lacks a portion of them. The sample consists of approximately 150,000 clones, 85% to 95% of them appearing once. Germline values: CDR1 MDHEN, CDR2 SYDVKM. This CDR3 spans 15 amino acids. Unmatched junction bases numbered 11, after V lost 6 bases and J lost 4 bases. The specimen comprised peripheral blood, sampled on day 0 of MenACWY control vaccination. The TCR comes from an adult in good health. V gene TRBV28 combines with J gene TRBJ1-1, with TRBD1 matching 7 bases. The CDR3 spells CASRKTGAGGTEAFF. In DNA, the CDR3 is TGTGCCAGCAGGAAAACAGGGGCGGGTGGCACTGAAGCTTTCTTT.